Given below is one T cell receptor beta chain in context. The sample belongs to a study of CD8 T cells in Susac syndrome. Germline loops: CDR1 MNHNS, CDR2 SASEGT. This CDR3 comprises 19 residues. Trimming removed 6 bases from V and 0 bases from J, with 25 bases in between. Roughly 0.45 to 1 ug RNA was reverse transcribed with random hexamers. TCRdb re-analysed the immunoSEQ multiplex PCR reads in MiXCR, keeping a single row per CDR3 protein. This table has about 53,000 distinct CDR3 sequences, 85% to 95% appearing once. The chain combines TRBV6-1 with TRBJ2-3; the D gene is possibly TRBD2 (6 bases). Input material: CD8+ T cells from PBMCs. The receptor was derived from a human donor with Susac syndrome. CDR3 sequence (DNA): TGTGCCAGCAGGCTTGCTACACCAGCTAGCGTCCCTAGCACAGATACGCAGTATTTT. Translated: CASRLATPASVPSTDTQYF.